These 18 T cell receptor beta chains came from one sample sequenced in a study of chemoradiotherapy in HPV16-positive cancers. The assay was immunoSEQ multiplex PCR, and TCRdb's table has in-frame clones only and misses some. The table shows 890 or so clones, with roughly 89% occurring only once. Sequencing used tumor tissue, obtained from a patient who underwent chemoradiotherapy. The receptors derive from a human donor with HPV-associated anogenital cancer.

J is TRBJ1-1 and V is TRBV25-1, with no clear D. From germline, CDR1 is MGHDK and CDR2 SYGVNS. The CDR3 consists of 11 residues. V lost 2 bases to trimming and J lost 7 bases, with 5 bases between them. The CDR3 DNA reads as TGTGCCAGCAGTGAAGAAGGTGAAGCTTTCTTT. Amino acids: CASSEEGEAFF. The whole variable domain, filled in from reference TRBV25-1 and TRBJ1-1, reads EADIYQTPRYLVIGTGKKITLECSQTMGHDKMYWYQQDPGMELHLIHYSYGVNSTEKGDLSSESTVSRIRTEHFPLTLESARPSHTSQYLCASSEEGEAFFGQGTRLTVV.

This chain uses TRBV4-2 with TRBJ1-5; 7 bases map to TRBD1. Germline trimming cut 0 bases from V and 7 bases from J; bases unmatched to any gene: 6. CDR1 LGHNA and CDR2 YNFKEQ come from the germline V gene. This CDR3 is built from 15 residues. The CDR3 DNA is TGTGCCAGCAGCCAAGATCTGAGGGGGCCCCAGCCCCAGCATTTT. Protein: CASSQDLRGPQPQHF.

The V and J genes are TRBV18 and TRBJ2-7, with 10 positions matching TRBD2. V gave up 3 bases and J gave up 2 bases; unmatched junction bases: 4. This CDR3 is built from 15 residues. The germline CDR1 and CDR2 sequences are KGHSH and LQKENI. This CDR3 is CASSPVTSGPYEQYF. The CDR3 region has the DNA TGTGCCAGCTCACCGGTGACTAGCGGGCCCTACGAGCAGTACTTC.

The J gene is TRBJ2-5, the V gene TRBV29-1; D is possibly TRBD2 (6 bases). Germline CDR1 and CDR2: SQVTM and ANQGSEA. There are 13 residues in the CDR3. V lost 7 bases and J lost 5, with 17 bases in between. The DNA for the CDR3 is TGCAGCGGGGACCGGGGCCGGGGGGAGACCCAGTACTTC. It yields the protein CSGDRGRGETQYF.

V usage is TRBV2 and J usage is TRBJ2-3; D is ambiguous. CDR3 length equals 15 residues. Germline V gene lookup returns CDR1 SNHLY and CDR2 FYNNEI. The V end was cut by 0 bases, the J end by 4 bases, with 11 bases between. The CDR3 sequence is CASSEASIRPDTQYF. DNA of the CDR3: TGTGCCAGCAGTGAAGCGTCGATCAGACCAGATACGCAGTATTTT.

The CDR3 coding sequence is TGTGCCAGCAGCCCAGGGGGGACAGGGGCAGATACGCAGTATTTT. Its protein product is CASSPGGTGADTQYF. V and J are TRBV7-9 and TRBJ2-3; 10 nucleotides match TRBD1. CDR3 length: 15 residues. CDR1 is SEHNR, CDR2 FQNEAQ, per germline (reference sequence). V dropped 5 bases and J dropped 4; count of bases not matched to a gene: 6. Full variable domain (missing parts from reference TRBV7-9 and TRBJ2-3): DTGVSQNPRHKITKRGQNVTFRCDPISEHNRLYWYRQTLGQGPEFLTYFQNEAQLEKSRLLSDRFSAERPKGSFSTLEIQRTEQGDSAMYLCASSPGGTGADTQYFGPGTRLTVL.

In DNA, the CDR3 is TGTGCCATCAGTGACAGGACAGGGGAGGGGGCCGAGCAGTACTTC. This gives the protein CAISDRTGEGAEQYF. V usage is TRBV10-3 and J usage is TRBJ2-7, with 9 nucleotides matching TRBD1. Trimming at V came to 3 bases and at J to 6 bases, leaving 9 bases not matched to a gene. The CDR3 is made up of 15 amino acids. Looked up from germline, CDR1 is ENHRY and CDR2 is SYGVKD.

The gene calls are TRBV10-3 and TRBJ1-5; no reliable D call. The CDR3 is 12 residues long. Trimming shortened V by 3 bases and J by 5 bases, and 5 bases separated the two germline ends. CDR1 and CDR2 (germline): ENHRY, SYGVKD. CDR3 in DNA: TGTGCCATCAGTGACGGTGATCAGCCCCAGCATTTT. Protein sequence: CAISDGDQPQHF.

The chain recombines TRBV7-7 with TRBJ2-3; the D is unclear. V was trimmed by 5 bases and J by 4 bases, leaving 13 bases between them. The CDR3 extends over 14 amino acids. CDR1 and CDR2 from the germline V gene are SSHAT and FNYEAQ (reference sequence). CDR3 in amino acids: CASSPIRSADTQYF. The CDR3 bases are TGTGCCAGCAGCCCAATCCGAAGCGCAGATACGCAGTATTTT.

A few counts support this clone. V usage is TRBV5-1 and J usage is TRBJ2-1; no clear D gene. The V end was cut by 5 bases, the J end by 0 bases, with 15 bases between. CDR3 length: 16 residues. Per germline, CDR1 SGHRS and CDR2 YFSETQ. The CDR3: CASSLRVTDSYNEQFF. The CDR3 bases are TGCGCCAGCAGTCTACGGGTGACTGACTCCTACAATGAGCAGTTCTTC.

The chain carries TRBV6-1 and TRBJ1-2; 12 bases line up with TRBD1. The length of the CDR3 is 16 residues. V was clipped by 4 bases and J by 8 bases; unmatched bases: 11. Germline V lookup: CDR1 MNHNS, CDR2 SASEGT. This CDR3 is CASSALPGQGAQGYTF. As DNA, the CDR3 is TGTGCCAGCAGTGCCTTGCCGGGACAGGGGGCGCAAGGCTACACCTTC.

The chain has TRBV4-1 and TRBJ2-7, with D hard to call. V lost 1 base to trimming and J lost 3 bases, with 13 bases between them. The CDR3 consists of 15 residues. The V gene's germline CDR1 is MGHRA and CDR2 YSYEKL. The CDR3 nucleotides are TGCGCCAGCAGCCAAGGTGTACAAGGCCTCTACGAGCAGTACTTC. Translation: CASSQGVQGLYEQYF.

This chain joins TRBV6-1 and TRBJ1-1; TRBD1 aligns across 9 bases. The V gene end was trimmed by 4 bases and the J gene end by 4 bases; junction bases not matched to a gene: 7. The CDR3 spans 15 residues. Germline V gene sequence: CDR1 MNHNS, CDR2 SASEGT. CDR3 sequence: CASSAWTGEGTEAFF. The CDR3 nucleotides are TGTGCCAGCAGTGCCTGGACAGGGGAGGGCACTGAAGCTTTCTTT.

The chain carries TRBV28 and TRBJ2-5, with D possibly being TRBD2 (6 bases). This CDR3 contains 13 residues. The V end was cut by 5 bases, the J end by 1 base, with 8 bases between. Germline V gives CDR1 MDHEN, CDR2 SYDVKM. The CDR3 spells CASSPGSQETQYF. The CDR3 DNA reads TGTGCCAGCAGTCCCGGGAGCCAAGAGACCCAGTACTTC.

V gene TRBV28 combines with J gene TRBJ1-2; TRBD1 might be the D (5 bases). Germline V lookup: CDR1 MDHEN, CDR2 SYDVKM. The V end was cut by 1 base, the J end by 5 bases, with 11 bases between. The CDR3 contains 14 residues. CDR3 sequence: CASSLFGTRYGYTF. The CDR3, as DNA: TGTGCCAGCAGTTTATTCGGGACGAGGTATGGCTACACCTTC.

As DNA, the CDR3 is TGCGCCAGCAGCTTGGGACAGAGTAATGAAAAACTGTTTTTT. This gives the protein CASSLGQSNEKLFF. The chain carries TRBV5-1 and TRBJ1-4, with a possible D match to TRBD1 (5 bases). The CDR3 length is 14 residues. Deletions cut 0 bases from V and 4 bases from J, with 7 bases between. CDR1 SGHRS and CDR2 YFSETQ come from the germline V gene.

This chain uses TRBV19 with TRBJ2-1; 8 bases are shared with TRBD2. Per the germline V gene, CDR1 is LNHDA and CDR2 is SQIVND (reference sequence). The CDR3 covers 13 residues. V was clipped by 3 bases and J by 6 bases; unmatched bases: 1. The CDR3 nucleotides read TGTGCCAGTAGTATGGGACTAGTCAATGAGCAGTTCTTC. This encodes CASSMGLVNEQFF. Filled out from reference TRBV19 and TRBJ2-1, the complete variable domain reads DGGITQSPKYLFRKEGQNVTLSCEQNLNHDAMYWYRQDPGQGLRLIYYSQIVNDFQKGDIAEGYSVSREKKESFPLTVTSAQKNPTAFYLCASSMGLVNEQFFGPGTRLTVL.

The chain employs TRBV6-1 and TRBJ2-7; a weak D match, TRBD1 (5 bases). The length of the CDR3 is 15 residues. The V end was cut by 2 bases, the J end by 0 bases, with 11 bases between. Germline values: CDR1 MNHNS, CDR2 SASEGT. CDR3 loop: CASSESSDSSYEQYF. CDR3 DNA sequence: TGTGCCAGCAGTGAAAGCTCCGACAGCTCCTACGAGCAGTACTTC.